This is a list of T cell receptor beta chains from one sample in a study of vaccination and CD4 T cells after COVID-19. TCRdb recomputed calls from the PCR reads with MiXCR, one row per CDR3 protein. The sample holds nearly 20,000 distinct CDR3 sequences, 65% to 80% seen once. The antigens of these receptors remain unknown. The specimen was CD4+ T cells from blood, cultured in vitro, collected after SARS-CoV-2 vaccination. The receptors stem from a human donor who received a COVID-19 vaccine. The CDR3 runs from the conserved cysteine through the conserved F or W. The D gene is left open where the match is weak. Not all rows give a size; the values are once, few, many and, for expanded clones, a class.

j_call d_call v_call clone_size cdr3_nt cdr3_aa
TRBJ1-5 TRBD1 TRBV20-1 NA TGCAGTGCACCCCGGACAGGGTGGGGGAATCAGCCCCAGCATTTT CSAPRTGWGNQPQHF
TRBJ1-6 TRBD1 TRBV2 NA TGTGCCAGCAGGACAGGGGAGGGTTATTCACCCCTCCACTTT CASRTGEGYSPLHF
TRBJ1-5 NA TRBV20-1 NA TGCAGTGCCCCGAACCACGGGTCGGATCAGCCCCAGCATTTT CSAPNHGSDQPQHF
TRBJ1-1 TRBD1 TRBV20-1 NA TGCAGTGCTAGAGATCAGGGGGGAAACACTGAAGCTTTCTTT CSARDQGGNTEAFF
TRBJ1-1 NA TRBV15 NA TGTGCCACCAGCAGAGATTCCCCGGGGAAGGGGGCTTTCTTT CATSRDSPGKGAFF
TRBJ2-1 TRBD2 TRBV30 NA TGTGCCTGGAGTTTTCTAGCGGGGGAGAACAATGAGCAGTTCTTC CAWSFLAGENNEQFF
TRBJ2-2 TRBD1 TRBV19 NA TGTGCCAGTAGTATTGGGACAGGGGGCTCCACCGGGGAGCTGTTTTTT CASSIGTGGSTGELFF
TRBJ2-3 TRBD2 TRBV30 once TGTGCCTGTCATATGGGACTAGCGGGGGCTCGTACGCAGTATTTT CACHMGLAGARTQYF
TRBJ2-7 NA TRBV10-1 NA TGCGCCAGCAGTGCCCGGGGCACACCCTCCTCCGAGCAGTACTTC CASSARGTPSSEQYF
TRBJ2-5 NA TRBV19 once TGTGCCAGTAGTTTAGGTGGGGGGGCGTTGGAGACCCAGTACTTC CASSLGGGALETQYF
TRBJ1-5 NA TRBV21-1 NA TGTGCCAGCAGCGTCCGGGGCCCGGGGCAGCCCCAGCATTTT CASSVRGPGQPQHF
TRBJ2-2 NA TRBV12-3/TRBV12-4 few TGTGCCAGCAGTTTCGGGTCTCAGGGTGACACCGGGGAGCTGTTTTTT CASSFGSQGDTGELFF
TRBJ1-5 NA TRBV7-9 NA TGTGCCAGCAGCATAGGGACGGGGAATCAGCCCCAGCATTTT CASSIGTGNQPQHF
TRBJ1-2 TRBD1 TRBV6-1 NA TGTGCCAGCAGTACGACAGGGGGAGGGTATGGCTACACCTTC CASSTTGGGYGYTF
TRBJ1-1 NA TRBV15 NA TGTGCCACCAGCAGAGTCGGTAACACTGAAGCTTTCTTT CATSRVGNTEAFF
TRBJ2-5 TRBD2 TRBV24-1 NA TGTGCCACCAGTGACCGGACCGGGAGGTCAGAGACCCAGTACTTC CATSDRTGRSETQYF
TRBJ1-6 NA TRBV27 few TGTGCCAGCAGTTTATCGTGGAATTCACCCCTCCACTTT CASSLSWNSPLHF
TRBJ1-2 TRBD1 TRBV24-1 medium-sized TGTGCCACCAGTGACCAAACGACAGGGAACTATGGCTACACCTTC CATSDQTTGNYGYTF
TRBJ2-1 NA TRBV24-1 NA TGTGCCACCAGTGCCCACAGTGCAAGCTCCTACAATGAGCAGTTCTTC CATSAHSASSYNEQFF
TRBJ2-7 NA TRBV18 NA TGTGCCAGCTCACGAGGGGATTACGAGCAGTACTTC CASSRGDYEQYF
TRBJ1-6 NA TRBV7-2 few TGTGCCAGCAGCTTGTCTCCCCGCTATAATTCACCCCTCCACTTT CASSLSPRYNSPLHF
TRBJ1-2 NA TRBV7-6 NA TGTGCCAGCAGCCCCCTTTATCGGGGGGACGGCTACACCTTC CASSPLYRGDGYTF
TRBJ2-4 NA TRBV10-1 NA TGCGCCAGCAGTACTATATGGGTAGCCAAAAACATTCAGTACTTC CASSTIWVAKNIQYF
TRBJ2-5 NA TRBV20-1 NA TGCAGTGCTAGCACAACTCGGACAGAAGAGACCCAGTACTTC CSASTTRTEETQYF
TRBJ2-1 NA TRBV7-9 NA TGTGCCAGCAGCTTAGTCCACAATGAGCAGTTCTTC CASSLVHNEQFF
TRBJ2-2 NA TRBV6-4 once TGTGCCAGCAGTGTTGATTCCCCGTCGAACACCGGGGAGCTGTTTTTT CASSVDSPSNTGELFF
TRBJ1-2 NA TRBV15 NA TGTGCCACCAGCAGAGATTTGACGGATGGCTACACCTTC CATSRDLTDGYTF
TRBJ2-5 TRBD1 TRBV6-1 NA TGTGCCAGCGTTCCGACAGGGGGCCAAGAGACCCAGTACTTC CASVPTGGQETQYF
TRBJ2-7 NA TRBV7-2 NA TGTGCCAGCAGTTCTAGTGGGTGGGATGGGCAGTACTTC CASSSSGWDGQYF
TRBJ1-2 NA TRBV7-2 NA TGTGCCAGCAGCCCTGAAACCCTTGGCGTGGGGACCTTC CASSPETLGVGTF
TRBJ2-5 TRBD2 TRBV6-7 once TGTGCCAGCAGTTACCCAAGGACTAGCGGGGGGGCATGGGAGACCCAGTACTTC CASSYPRTSGGAWETQYF
TRBJ1-2 TRBD1 TRBV27 NA TGTGCCAGCAGTTTCAACCGGGACAGGGATTATGGCTACACCTTC CASSFNRDRDYGYTF
TRBJ1-1 TRBD1 TRBV20-1 NA TGCAGTGCTAGATCAGGGGGCTTGACTGAAGCTTTCTTT CSARSGGLTEAFF
TRBJ1-6 NA TRBV7-9 NA TGTGCCAGCAGCTTAGAGGGTAATTCACCCCTCCACTTT CASSLEGNSPLHF
TRBJ1-6 TRBD1 TRBV5-6 NA TGTGCCAGCAGCTTGGAACAGGGGGCAATTAATTCACCCCTCCACTTT CASSLEQGAINSPLHF
TRBJ2-1 TRBD1 TRBV11-3 NA TGTGCCAGCAGCCCAGGGACAGACGAATACAATGAGCAGTTCTTC CASSPGTDEYNEQFF
TRBJ2-2 NA TRBV24-1 NA TGTGCCACCAGTGATCACAGGGTTGGGACCGGGGAGCTGTTTTTT CATSDHRVGTGELFF
TRBJ1-3 NA TRBV7-6 NA TGTGCCAGCAGCGAATACAGGAGGACCTCTGGAAACACCATATATTTT CASSEYRRTSGNTIYF
TRBJ2-3 TRBD1 TRBV7-8 NA TGTGCCAGCAGCTTAAGGCCGGGACAGGGGGTCACAGATACGCAGTATTTT CASSLRPGQGVTDTQYF
TRBJ2-1 TRBD2 TRBV27 NA TGTGCCAGCAGGGGTAGCGGGGGACCCTCCAATGAGCAGTTCTTC CASRGSGGPSNEQFF
TRBJ2-5 NA TRBV30 few TGTGCCTGGAGCCTTAGCATTCTCGAGACCCAGTACTTC CAWSLSILETQYF
TRBJ1-2 NA TRBV19 few TGTGCCAGTAGGGATAACTATGGCTACACCTTC CASRDNYGYTF
TRBJ2-2 TRBD2 TRBV12-3/TRBV12-4 NA TGTGCCAGCAGTTTGGGAGGGTCCGGGGAGCTGTTTTTT CASSLGGSGELFF
TRBJ1-2 NA TRBV7-3 NA TGTGCCAGCAGCTTATTACCAGGGGCTAACTATGGCTACACCTTC CASSLLPGANYGYTF
TRBJ1-2 NA TRBV6-5 NA TGTGCCAGCAGTTACTCGATCAGGCCTCGGGAAGGCTACACCTTC CASSYSIRPREGYTF